The 6 T cell receptor beta chains below all came from one sample that was sequenced in a study of cytomegalovirus exposure and HLA in healthy donors. The PCR contained 60 Vbeta and 13 Jbeta primers. Generated by immunoSEQ multiplex PCR, the TCRdb table keeps only in-frame clones and is missing some. This table holds about 150,000 clones, 65% to 85% found once. Specimen: PBMCs. Receptors originate from a man aged 25 to 45 in good health and CMV-seronegative.

The rearrangement uses TRBV28 and TRBJ1-2; TRBD1 might be the D (6 bases). V was trimmed by 7 bases and J by 4 bases, leaving 10 bases between them. The germline V gene encodes CDR1 MDHEN and CDR2 SYDVKM. The CDR3 has 12 residues. The CDR3 loop reads CASTVTGYGYTF. DNA for the CDR3: TGTGCCAGCACCGTGACAGGCTATGGCTACACCTTC.

V and J are TRBV7-9 and TRBJ1-4; the D is unclear. This CDR3 has 16 residues. Germline loops: CDR1 SEHNR, CDR2 FQNEAQ (reference sequence). The germline V and J ends were trimmed by 6 bases and 2 bases, with 16 bases remaining between them. The CDR3 protein is CASSFRAGVTNEKLFF. CDR3 nucleotide sequence: TGTGCCAGCAGTTTCCGGGCCGGGGTTACTAATGAAAAACTGTTTTTT.

This chain joins TRBV9 and TRBJ1-3; D unclear. V lost 2 bases to trimming and J lost 4 bases, with 7 bases between them. This CDR3 region has 13 residues. Germline V gene lookup returns CDR1 SGDLS and CDR2 YYNGEE. DNA for the CDR3: TGTGCCAGCAGCGTTGAGGTGGGAAACACCATATATTTT. This sequence encodes CASSVEVGNTIYF.

This clone was seen only once. This chain links TRBV29-1 with TRBJ2-7; D call uncertain. The CDR3 is 12 amino acids. V lost 3 bases and J 4 bases, leaving 10 bases between the germline ends. Looked up from germline, CDR1 is SQVTM and CDR2 is ANQGSEA. The CDR3 sequence is CSVDSTGYEQYF. The DNA of the CDR3 is TGCAGCGTTGACTCGACTGGGTACGAGCAGTACTTC.

The V call is TRBV7-2, the J call TRBJ1-2; D possibly corresponds to TRBD1 (5 bases). Germline values: CDR1 SGHTA, CDR2 FQGNSA. Trimming stripped 6 bases from V and 6 bases from J, with 11 bases between. This CDR3 has 12 amino acids. The CDR3 DNA reads as TGTGCCAGCAGGGCGGGGGGGGATGGCTACACCTTC. It codes for CASRAGGDGYTF.

The rearrangement joins TRBV6-1 to TRBJ1-2, with D hard to call. V was clipped by 2 bases and J by 3 bases, with 13 bases between them. The CDR3 sequence is 15 residues long. CDR1 and CDR2 from the germline V gene are MNHNS and SASEGT. The CDR3 loop is CASSERSGFYYGYTF. In DNA form, the CDR3 reads TGTGCCAGCAGTGAAAGGTCGGGGTTTTACTATGGCTACACCTTC.